Following are 10 T cell receptor beta chains from one sample sequenced in a study of OX40 agonist ivuxolimab in advanced cancers. Data came from immunoSEQ multiplex PCR; TCRdb stores just in-frame clones and leaves some out. The table shows about 3,400 clones, with around 77% occurring only once. The material was CD4+ or CD8+ T cells sorted from blood, obtained in a trial of the OX40 agonist ivuxolimab. These receptors were taken from an adult with an advanced solid tumor such as melanoma, head and neck, liver or kidney cancer.

The chain uses TRBV7-3 and TRBJ2-2; 7 bases line up with TRBD1. V trimming: 0 bases; J trimming: 6 bases; junction bases outside the gene matches: 7. Germline V gives CDR1 SGHTA, CDR2 FQGTGA. The CDR3 is 16 amino acids. CDR3 region: CASSLTPTGQSGELFF. CDR3 DNA: TGTGCCAGCAGCTTAACCCCGACAGGGCAGTCCGGGGAGCTGTTTTTT. Drawing the rest from reference TRBV7-3 and TRBJ2-2, the complete variable domain is GAGVSQTPSNKVTEKGKYVELRCDPISGHTALYWYRQSLGQGPEFLIYFQGTGAADDSGLPNDRFFAVRPEGSVSTLKIQRTERGDSAVYLCASSLTPTGQSGELFFGEGSRLTVL.

This clone occurred a few times. This chain joins TRBV4-2 and TRBJ1-1, with D hard to call. The CDR3 contains 13 residues. Trimming left V 2 bases short and J 0 bases short, with 4 bases between. Looked up from germline, CDR1 is LGHNA and CDR2 is YNFKEQ. The CDR3 sequence is CASSQTVNTEAFF. The DNA of the CDR3 is TGTGCCAGCAGCCAAACAGTGAACACTGAAGCTTTCTTT.

This chain links TRBV29-1 with TRBJ2-1; TRBD2 might be the D (6 bases). Germline lookup yields CDR1 SQVTM and CDR2 ANQGSEA. Trimming left V 7 bases short and J 9 bases short, with 19 bases between. The CDR3 covers 13 residues. CDR3 DNA sequence: TGCAGCGCCATCCTTGCTAGCGTGGCTGAGCAGTTCTTC. Amino acids: CSAILASVAEQFF.

There are a few counts of this clone. This chain uses TRBV6-4 with TRBJ2-1, with D perhaps matching TRBD2 (6 bases). CDR1 MRHNA and CDR2 SNTAGT come from the germline V gene. The CDR3 consists of 12 residues. Trimming shortened V by 0 bases and J by 9 bases, and 6 bases separated the two germline ends. Written as DNA, the CDR3 is TGTGCCAGCAGTGACTCCGGGGGTGAGCAGTTCTTC. It encodes CASSDSGGEQFF.

The rearrangement uses TRBV7-9 and TRBJ2-1; tentatively, D is TRBD1 or TRBD2 (5 bases each). The V gene's germline CDR1 is SEHNR and CDR2 FQNEAQ (reference sequence). The CDR3 contains 15 residues. The V gene lost 0 bases and the J gene lost 6 bases, with 12 bases spanning the gap. CDR3 nucleotides: TGTGCCAGCAGCTTAGCGGGGACGACCCCCAATGAGCAGTTCTTC. It codes for CASSLAGTTPNEQFF.

The V call is TRBV9, the J call TRBJ2-2; no firm D call. Germline assignment: CDR1 SGDLS and CDR2 YYNGEE. The CDR3 runs to 16 residues. V was clipped by 0 bases and J by 3 bases, with 12 bases between them. For the CDR3, the DNA is TGTGCCAGCAGCGTAGCTGTGGAAAGGGACACCGGGGAGCTGTTTTTT. Encoded protein: CASSVAVERDTGELFF.

The gene calls are TRBV18 and TRBJ2-3; D is possibly TRBD2 (6 bases). The germline gives CDR1 KGHSH, CDR2 LQKENI. This CDR3 is 14 amino acids long. Trimming pared 6 bases from V and 5 bases from J, leaving 15 bases between. The CDR3 spells CASSWASVRDTQYF. The CDR3 DNA is TGTGCCAGCTCCTGGGCTAGCGTTCGAGATACGCAGTATTTT. Full variable domain (rest looked up from reference TRBV18 and TRBJ2-3): NAGVMQNPRHLVRRRGQEARLRCSPMKGHSHVYWYRQLPEEGLKFMVYLQKENIIDESGMPKERFSAEFPKEGPSILRIQQVVRGDSAAYFCASSWASVRDTQYFGPGTRLTVL.

This clone was seen a single time. The CDR3 region is CASSLQGYGYTF. The DNA for the CDR3 is TGTGCCAGCAGCTTGCAGGGCTATGGCTACACCTTC. The chain combines TRBV5-6 with TRBJ1-2; TRBD1 might be the D (5 bases). The CDR3 covers 12 residues. Trimming left V 1 base short and J 4 bases short, with 5 bases between. CDR1 and CDR2 (germline): SGHDT, YYEEEE.

The rearrangement joins TRBV27 to TRBJ2-1; perhaps TRBD2 as D (6 bases). The ends were cut back, 4 bases at V and 0 bases at J, with 13 bases in the middle. The CDR3 has 16 residues. Germline V gene lookup returns CDR1 MNHEY and CDR2 SMNVEV (reference sequence). In DNA, the CDR3 is TGTGCCAGCAGTTCAACCCTAGCGTTCTCCTACAATGAGCAGTTCTTC. Protein: CASSSTLAFSYNEQFF.

This clone was counted only a few times. The same CDR3 also results from other DNA sequences found in this sample. The rearrangement joins TRBV14 to TRBJ2-3; a possible D gene is TRBD2 (5 bases). The length of the CDR3 is 15 residues. CDR1 is SGHDN, CDR2 FVKESK, per germline. Trimming pared 1 base from V and 0 bases from J, leaving 8 bases between. The CDR3 loop reads CASSQGSGSTDTQYF. The CDR3 coding sequence is TGTGCCAGCAGCCAAGGCAGCGGCAGCACAGATACGCAGTATTTT.